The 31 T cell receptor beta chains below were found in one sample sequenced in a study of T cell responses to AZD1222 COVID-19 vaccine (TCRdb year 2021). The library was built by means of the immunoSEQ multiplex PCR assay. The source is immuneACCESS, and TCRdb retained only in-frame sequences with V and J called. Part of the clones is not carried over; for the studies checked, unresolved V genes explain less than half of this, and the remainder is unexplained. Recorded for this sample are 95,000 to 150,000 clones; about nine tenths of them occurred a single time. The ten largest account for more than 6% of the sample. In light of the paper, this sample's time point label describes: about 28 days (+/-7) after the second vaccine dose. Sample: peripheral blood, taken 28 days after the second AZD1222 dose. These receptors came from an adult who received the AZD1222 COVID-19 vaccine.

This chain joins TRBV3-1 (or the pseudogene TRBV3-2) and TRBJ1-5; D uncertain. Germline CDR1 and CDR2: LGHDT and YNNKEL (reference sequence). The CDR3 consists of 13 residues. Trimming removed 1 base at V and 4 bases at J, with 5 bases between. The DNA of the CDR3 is TGTGCCAGCAGCCAAGGACTTAATCAGCCCCAGCATTTT. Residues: CASSQGLNQPQHF.

CDR3: CASSSLTYGYTF. In DNA, the CDR3 is TGTGCCAGCAGCTCTTTGACCTATGGCTACACCTTC. The rearrangement uses TRBV7-8 and TRBJ1-2; D unresolved. Germline lookup yields CDR1 SGHVS and CDR2 FQNEAQ. This CDR3 is 12 amino acids long. V lost 4 bases and J 4 bases, leaving 7 bases between the germline ends.

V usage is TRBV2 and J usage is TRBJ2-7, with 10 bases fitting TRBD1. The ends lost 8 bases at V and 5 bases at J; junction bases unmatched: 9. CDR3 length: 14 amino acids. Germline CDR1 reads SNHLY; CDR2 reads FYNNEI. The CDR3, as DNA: TGTGCCAGCGGCCCGGACAGGGGGGCCCACGAGCAGTACTTC. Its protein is CASGPDRGAHEQYF.

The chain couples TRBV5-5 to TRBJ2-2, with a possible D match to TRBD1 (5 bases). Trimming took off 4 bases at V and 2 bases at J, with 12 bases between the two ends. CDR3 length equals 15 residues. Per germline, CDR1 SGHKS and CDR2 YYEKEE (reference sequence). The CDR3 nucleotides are TGTGCCAGCAGCCCCGATGACAGAAACACCGGGGAGCTGTTTTTT. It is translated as CASSPDDRNTGELFF.

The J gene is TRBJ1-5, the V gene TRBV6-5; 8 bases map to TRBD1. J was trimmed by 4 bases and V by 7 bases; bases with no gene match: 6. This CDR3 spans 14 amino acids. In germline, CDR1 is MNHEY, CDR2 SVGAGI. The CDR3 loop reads CASNPGQVNQPQHF. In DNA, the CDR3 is TGTGCCAGCAACCCGGGACAGGTTAATCAGCCCCAGCATTTT.

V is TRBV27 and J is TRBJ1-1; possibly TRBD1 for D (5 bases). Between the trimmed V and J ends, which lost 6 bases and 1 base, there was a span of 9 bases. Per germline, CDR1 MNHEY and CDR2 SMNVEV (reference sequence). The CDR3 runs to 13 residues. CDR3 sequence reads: CASRPDRNTEAFF. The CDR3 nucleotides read TGTGCCAGCAGGCCCGACAGGAACACTGAAGCTTTCTTT.

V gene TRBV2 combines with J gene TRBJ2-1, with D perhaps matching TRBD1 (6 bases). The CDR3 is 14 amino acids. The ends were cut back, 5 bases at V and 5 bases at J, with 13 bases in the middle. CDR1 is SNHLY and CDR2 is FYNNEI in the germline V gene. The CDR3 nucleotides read TGTGCCAGCAGTCCGGACAGATTAGACAATGAGCAGTTCTTC. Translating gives CASSPDRLDNEQFF.

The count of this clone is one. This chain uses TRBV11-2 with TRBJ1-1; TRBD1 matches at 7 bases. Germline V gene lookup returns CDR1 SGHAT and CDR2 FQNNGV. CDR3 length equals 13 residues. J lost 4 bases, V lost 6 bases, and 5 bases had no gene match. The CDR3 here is CASSDRAVTEAFF. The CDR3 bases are TGTGCCAGCAGTGACAGGGCAGTCACTGAAGCTTTCTTT.

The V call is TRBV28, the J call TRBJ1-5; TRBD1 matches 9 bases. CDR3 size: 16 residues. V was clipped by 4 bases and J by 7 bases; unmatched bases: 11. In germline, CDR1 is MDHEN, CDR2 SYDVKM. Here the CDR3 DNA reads TGTGCCAGCAGTTACAACCCGGGACAGGGAGTGCAGCCCCAGCATTTT. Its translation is CASSYNPGQGVQPQHF.

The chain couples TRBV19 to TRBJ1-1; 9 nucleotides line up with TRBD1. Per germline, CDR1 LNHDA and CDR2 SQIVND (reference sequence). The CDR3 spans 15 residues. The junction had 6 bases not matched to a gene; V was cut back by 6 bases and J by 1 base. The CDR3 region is CASRRTGDTNTEAFF. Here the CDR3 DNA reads TGTGCCAGTAGGAGGACAGGGGACACGAACACTGAAGCTTTCTTT.

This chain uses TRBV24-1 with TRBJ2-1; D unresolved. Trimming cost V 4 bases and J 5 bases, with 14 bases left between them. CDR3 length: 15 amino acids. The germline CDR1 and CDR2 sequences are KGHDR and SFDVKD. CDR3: CATSEKGRAHNEQFF. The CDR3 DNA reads TGTGCCACCAGTGAAAAAGGCCGGGCCCACAATGAGCAGTTCTTC.

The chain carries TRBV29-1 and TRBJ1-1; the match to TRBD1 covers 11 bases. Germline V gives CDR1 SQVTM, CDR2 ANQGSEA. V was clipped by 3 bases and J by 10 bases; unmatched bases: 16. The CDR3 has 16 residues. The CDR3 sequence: CSVEAGTGGSELGAFF. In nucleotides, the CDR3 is TGCAGCGTTGAGGCCGGGACAGGGGGGTCGGAACTGGGAGCTTTCTTT.

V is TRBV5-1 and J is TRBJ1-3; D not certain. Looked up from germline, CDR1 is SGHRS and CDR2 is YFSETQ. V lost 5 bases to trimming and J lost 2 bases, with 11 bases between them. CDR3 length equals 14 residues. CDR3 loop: CASRTVLTGNTIYF. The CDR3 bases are TGCGCCAGCAGGACGGTCCTAACTGGAAACACCATATATTTT.

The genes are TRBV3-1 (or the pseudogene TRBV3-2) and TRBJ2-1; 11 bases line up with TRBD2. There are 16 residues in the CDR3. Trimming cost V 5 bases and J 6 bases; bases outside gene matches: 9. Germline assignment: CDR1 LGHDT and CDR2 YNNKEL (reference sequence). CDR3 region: CASSKGLAGGINEQFF. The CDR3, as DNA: TGTGCCAGCAGCAAAGGCTTAGCGGGGGGGATCAATGAGCAGTTCTTC.

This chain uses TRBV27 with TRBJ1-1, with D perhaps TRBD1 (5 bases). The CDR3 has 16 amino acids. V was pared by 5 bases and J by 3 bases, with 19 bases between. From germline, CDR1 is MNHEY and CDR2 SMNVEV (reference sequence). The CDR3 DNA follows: TGTGCCAGCAGTAAACCGGAGGGGCGGAGGTACACTGAAGCTTTCTTT. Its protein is CASSKPEGRRYTEAFF.

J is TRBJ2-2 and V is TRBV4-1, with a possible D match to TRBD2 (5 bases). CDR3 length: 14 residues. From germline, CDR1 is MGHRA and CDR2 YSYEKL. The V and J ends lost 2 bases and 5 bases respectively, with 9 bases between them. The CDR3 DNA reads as TGCGCCAGCAGCCAAACTAGTGATACCGGGGAGCTGTTTTTT. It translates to CASSQTSDTGELFF.

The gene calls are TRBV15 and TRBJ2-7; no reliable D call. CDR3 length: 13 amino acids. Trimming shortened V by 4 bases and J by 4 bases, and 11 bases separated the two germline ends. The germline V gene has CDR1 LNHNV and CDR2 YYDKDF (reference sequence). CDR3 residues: CATSTAEGYEQYF. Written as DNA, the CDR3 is TGTGCCACCAGCACCGCGGAAGGTTACGAGCAGTACTTC.

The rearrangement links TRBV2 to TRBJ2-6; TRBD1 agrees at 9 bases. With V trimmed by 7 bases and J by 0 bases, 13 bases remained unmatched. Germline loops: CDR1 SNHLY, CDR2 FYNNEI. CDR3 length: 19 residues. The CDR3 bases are TGTGCCAGCACCTCGTCCCTCCGACAGGGGGACTCTGGGGCCAACGTCCTGACTTTC. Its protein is CASTSSLRQGDSGANVLTF. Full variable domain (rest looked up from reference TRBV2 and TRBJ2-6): EPEVTQTPSHQVTQMGQEVILRCVPISNHLYFYWYRQILGQKVEFLVSFYNNEISEKSEIFDDQFSVERPDGSNFTLKIRSTKLEDSAMYFCASTSSLRQGDSGANVLTFGAGSRLTVL.

The CDR3 here is CASRATGSSYNEQFF. DNA of the CDR3: TGTGCCAGCAGAGCCACGGGTTCCTCCTACAATGAGCAGTTCTTC. The chain carries TRBV28 and TRBJ2-1; D is uncertain. The CDR3 contains 15 residues. The V gene's germline CDR1 is MDHEN and CDR2 SYDVKM. V was pared by 6 bases and J by 0 bases, with 12 bases between.

CDR3 in DNA: TGTGCCAGCTCACCAGCAACAGGGCCAAATCAGCCCCAGCATTTT. Its translation: CASSPATGPNQPQHF. V usage is TRBV18 and J usage is TRBJ1-5; TRBD1 might be the D (6 bases). The germline gives CDR1 KGHSH, CDR2 LQKENI. This CDR3 region has 15 residues. Between the trimmed V and J ends, which lost 2 bases and 4 bases, there was a span of 12 bases.

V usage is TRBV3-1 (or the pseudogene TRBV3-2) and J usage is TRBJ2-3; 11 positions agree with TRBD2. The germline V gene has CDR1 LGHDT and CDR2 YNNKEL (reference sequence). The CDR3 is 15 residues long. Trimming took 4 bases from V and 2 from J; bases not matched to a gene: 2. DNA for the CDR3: TGTGCCAGCAGCCCTAGCGGGAGGATCACAGATACGCAGTATTTT. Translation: CASSPSGRITDTQYF.

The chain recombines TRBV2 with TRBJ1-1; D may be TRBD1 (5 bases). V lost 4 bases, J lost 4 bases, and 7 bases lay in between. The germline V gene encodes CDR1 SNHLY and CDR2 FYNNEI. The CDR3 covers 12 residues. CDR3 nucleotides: TGTGCCAGCAGTGGAGACAGCACTGAAGCTTTCTTT. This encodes CASSGDSTEAFF.

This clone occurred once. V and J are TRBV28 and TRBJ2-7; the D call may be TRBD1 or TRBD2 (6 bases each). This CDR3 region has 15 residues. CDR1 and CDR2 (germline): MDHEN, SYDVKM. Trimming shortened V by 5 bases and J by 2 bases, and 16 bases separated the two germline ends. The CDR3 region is CASSQGGGGTYEQYF. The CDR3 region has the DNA TGTGCCAGCAGTCAAGGGGGAGGCGGAACCTACGAGCAGTACTTC. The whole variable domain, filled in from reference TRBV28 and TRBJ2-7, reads DVKVTQSSRYLVKRTGEKVFLECVQDMDHENMFWYRQDPGLGLRLIYFSYDVKMKEKGDIPEGYSVSREKKERFSLILESASTNQTSMYLCASSQGGGGTYEQYFGPGTRLTVT.

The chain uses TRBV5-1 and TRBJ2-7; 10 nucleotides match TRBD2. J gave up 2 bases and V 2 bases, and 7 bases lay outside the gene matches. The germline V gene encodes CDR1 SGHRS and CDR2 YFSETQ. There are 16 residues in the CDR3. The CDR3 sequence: CASSFGTSGNPYEQYF. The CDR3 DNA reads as TGCGCCAGCAGCTTCGGCACTAGCGGGAACCCCTACGAGCAGTACTTC.

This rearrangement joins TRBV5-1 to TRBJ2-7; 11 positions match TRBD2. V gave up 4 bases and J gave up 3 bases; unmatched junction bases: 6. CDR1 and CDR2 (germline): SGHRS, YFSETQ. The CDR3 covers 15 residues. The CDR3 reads CASSKLAGADYEQYF. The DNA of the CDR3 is TGCGCCAGCAGCAAACTAGCGGGAGCTGACTACGAGCAGTACTTC.

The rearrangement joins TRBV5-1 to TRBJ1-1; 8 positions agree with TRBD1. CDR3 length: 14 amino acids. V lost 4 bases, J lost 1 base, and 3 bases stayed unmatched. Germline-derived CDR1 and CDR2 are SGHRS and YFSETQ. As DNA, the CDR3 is TGCGCCAGCAGCCAAGGGACAGGGAACACTGAAGCTTTCTTT. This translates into CASSQGTGNTEAFF.

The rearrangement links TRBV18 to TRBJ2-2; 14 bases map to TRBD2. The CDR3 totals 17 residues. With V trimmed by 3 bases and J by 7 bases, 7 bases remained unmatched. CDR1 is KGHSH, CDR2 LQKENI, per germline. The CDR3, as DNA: TGTGCCAGCTCACCCGGGACTAGCGGGAGCAGTAGCGGGGAGCTGTTTTTT. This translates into CASSPGTSGSSSGELFF.

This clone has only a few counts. The CDR3 nucleotides read TGTGCCACCAGTGATTCCTCCGGTAGGGCAGGTCGGTCCTACGAGCAGTACTTC. Translated, it gives CATSDSSGRAGRSYEQYF. The chain is built from TRBV24-1 and TRBJ2-7; D remains ambiguous. The V and J ends lost 2 bases and 1 base respectively, with 20 bases between them. Germline CDR1 KGHDR, CDR2 SFDVKD. The CDR3 length is 18 residues.

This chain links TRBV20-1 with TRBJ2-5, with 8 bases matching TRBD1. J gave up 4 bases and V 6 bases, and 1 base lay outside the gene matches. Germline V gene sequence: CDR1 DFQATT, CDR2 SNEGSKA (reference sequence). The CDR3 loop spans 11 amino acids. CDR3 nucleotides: TGCAGTGCCGGGACAGGAGAGACCCAGTACTTC. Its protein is CSAGTGETQYF.

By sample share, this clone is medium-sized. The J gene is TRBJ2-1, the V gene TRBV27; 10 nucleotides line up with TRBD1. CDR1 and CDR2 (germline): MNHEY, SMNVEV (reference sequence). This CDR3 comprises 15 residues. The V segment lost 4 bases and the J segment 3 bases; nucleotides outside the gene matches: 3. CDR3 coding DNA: TGTGCCAGCAGTTCCGACAGGGGGCTCTACAATGAGCAGTTCTTC. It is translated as CASSSDRGLYNEQFF.

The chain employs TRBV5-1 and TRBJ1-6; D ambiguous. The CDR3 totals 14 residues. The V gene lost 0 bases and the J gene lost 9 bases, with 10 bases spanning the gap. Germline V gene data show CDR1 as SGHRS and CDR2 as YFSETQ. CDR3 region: CASSLAWVGSPLHF. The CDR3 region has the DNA TGCGCCAGCAGCTTGGCCTGGGTAGGTTCACCCCTCCACTTT.